These 4 T cell receptor beta chains share one sample of origin, sequenced in a study of blood T cell repertoires in COVID-19 (dated by TCRdb to 2020 to 2021). The library was obtained by the immunoSEQ multiplex PCR assay. Here the immuneACCESS table is served through TCRdb, limited to in-frame sequences with V and J called. Missing clones are a known gap in these copies; in checked studies unresolved V genes cover under half, and the rest lacks a known reason. The sample contains approximately 230,000 clones, about nine tenths of them found a single time. The ten largest account for around 2.2% of the sample. What was sequenced was peripheral blood. These TCRs come from a young man who had recovered from COVID-19.

This clone appeared a few times. The rearrangement uses TRBV6-2 or TRBV6-3 and TRBJ1-1; 9 bases are shared with TRBD1. This CDR3 comprises 16 residues. Germline V gene sequence: CDR1 MNHEY, CDR2 SVGEGT. The junction had 10 bases not matched to a gene; V was cut back by 5 bases and J by 3 bases. This CDR3 reads CASSTYIDRGDTEAFF. The CDR3 coding sequence is TGTGCCAGCAGTACCTACATTGACAGGGGGGACACTGAAGCTTTCTTT.

This sequence joins TRBV3-1 (or the pseudogene TRBV3-2) and TRBJ1-5; weak D call: TRBD1 (6 bases). V was cut by 6 bases and J by 3 bases, with 9 bases left in between. Germline CDR1 LGHDT, CDR2 YNNKEL (reference sequence). This CDR3 comprises 13 residues. The CDR3 sequence: CASRSGDNQPQHF. The CDR3 coding sequence is TGTGCCAGCAGATCAGGGGACAATCAGCCCCAGCATTTT.

The chain is built from TRBV20-1 and TRBJ2-5; 9 positions agree with TRBD2. V lost 3 bases, J lost 5 bases, and 7 bases stayed unmatched. CDR3 length: 14 amino acids. CDR1 is DFQATT and CDR2 is SNEGSKA in the germline V gene (reference sequence). CDR3 residues: CSASVAGGQETQYF. The DNA for the CDR3 is TGCAGTGCTAGTGTGGCGGGGGGGCAGGAGACCCAGTACTTC.

The chain combines TRBV3-1 (or the pseudogene TRBV3-2) with TRBJ1-2, with D perhaps TRBD1 (6 bases). Trimming removed 5 bases from V and 6 bases from J, with 19 bases in between. This CDR3 is 15 amino acids long. The germline V gene has CDR1 LGHDT and CDR2 YNNKEL (reference sequence). CDR3 in amino acids: CASSYVLGGLDGYTF. CDR3 coding DNA: TGTGCCAGCAGCTATGTACTAGGGGGTCTAGATGGCTACACCTTC.